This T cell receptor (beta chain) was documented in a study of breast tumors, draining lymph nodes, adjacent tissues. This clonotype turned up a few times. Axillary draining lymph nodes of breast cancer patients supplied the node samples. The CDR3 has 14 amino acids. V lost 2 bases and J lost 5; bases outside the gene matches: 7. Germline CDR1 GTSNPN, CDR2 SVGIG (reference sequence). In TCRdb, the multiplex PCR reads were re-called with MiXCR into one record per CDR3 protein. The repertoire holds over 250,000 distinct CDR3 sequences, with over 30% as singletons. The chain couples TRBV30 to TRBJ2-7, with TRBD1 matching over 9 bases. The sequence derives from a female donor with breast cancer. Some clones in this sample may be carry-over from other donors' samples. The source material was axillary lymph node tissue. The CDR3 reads CAWSRDRGNHEQYF. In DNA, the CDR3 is TGTGCCTGGAGTCGAGACAGGGGGAACCACGAGCAGTACTTC.